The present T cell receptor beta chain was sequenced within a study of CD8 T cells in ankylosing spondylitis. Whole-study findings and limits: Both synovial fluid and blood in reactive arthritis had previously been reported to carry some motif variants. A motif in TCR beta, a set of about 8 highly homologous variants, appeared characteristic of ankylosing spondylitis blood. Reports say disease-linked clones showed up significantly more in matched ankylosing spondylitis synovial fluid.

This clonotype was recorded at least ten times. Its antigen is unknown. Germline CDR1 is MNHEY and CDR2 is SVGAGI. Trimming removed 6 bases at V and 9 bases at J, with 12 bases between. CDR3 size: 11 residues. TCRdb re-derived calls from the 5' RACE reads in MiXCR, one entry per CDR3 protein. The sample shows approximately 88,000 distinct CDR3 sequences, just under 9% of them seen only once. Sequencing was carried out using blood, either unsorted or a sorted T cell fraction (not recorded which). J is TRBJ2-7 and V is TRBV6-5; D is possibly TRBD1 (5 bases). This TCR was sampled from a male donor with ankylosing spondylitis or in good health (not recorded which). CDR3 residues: CASRTPTGQYF. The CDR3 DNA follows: TGTGCCAGCAGAACCCCAACAGGGCAGTACTTC.